This paragraph covers one T cell receptor beta chain sequence. Its antigen is still unknown. These data come from a study of shared clonotypes between healthy human individuals. Study findings and constraints: When compared with the clonotypes that were shared by all four sorted-subset donors, the non-shared clonotypes turned out to have lower generation probabilities. Between a handful of donors, naive CD4 clonotypes were shared at a level of about 5.3%.

Trimming cost V 0 bases and J 8 bases; bases outside gene matches: 10. In germline, CDR1 is KGHSH, CDR2 LQKENI. This CDR3 is 17 amino acids long. Only in-frame clones appear in the TCRdb table, and some are missing; sequencing was by immunoSEQ multiplex PCR. The sample holds around 2.1 million clones, 90% to 96% seen once. This clonotype was obtained from a man younger than 35 in good health. What was sequenced was naive CD4+ T cells sorted from blood. Subset noted: CD45RA+ positively selected. This chain links TRBV18 with TRBJ2-3, with 11 positions matching TRBD2. CDR3 nucleotide sequence: TGTGCCAGCTCACCACCGGGGCTAGCGGGAGGAGTGGCTACGCAGTATTTT. It yields the protein CASSPPGLAGGVATQYF.